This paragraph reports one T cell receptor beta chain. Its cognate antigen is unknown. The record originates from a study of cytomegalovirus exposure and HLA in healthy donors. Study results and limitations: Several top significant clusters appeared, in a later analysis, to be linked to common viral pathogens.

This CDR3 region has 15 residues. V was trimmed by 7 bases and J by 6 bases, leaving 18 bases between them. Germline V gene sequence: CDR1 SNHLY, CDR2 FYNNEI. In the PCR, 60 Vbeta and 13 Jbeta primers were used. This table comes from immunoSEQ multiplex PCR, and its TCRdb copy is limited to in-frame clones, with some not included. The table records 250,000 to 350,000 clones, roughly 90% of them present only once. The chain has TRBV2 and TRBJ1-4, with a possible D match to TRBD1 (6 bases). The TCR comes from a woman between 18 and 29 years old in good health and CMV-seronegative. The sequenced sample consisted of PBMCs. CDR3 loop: CASTPHRAVDEKLFF. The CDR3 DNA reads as TGTGCCAGCACCCCCCACAGGGCCGTCGATGAAAAACTGTTTTTT.